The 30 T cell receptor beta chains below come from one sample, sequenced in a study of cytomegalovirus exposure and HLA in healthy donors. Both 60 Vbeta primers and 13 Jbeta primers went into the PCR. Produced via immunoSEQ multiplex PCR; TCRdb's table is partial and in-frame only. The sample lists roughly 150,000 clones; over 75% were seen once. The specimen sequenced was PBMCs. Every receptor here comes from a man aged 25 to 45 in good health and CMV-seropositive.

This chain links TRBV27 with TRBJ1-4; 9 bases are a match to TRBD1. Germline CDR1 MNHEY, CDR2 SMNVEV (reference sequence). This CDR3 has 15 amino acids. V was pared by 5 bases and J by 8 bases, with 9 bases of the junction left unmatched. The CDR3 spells CASSPRTGESEKLFF. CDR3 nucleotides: TGTGCCAGCAGTCCGCGGACAGGGGAGTCCGAAAAACTGTTTTTT.

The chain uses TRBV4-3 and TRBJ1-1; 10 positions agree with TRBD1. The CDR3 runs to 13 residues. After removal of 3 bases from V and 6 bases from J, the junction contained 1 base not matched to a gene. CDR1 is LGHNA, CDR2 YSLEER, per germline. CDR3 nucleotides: TGCGCCAGCAGCCATGGACAGGGGGCTGAAGCTTTCTTT. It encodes CASSHGQGAEAFF.

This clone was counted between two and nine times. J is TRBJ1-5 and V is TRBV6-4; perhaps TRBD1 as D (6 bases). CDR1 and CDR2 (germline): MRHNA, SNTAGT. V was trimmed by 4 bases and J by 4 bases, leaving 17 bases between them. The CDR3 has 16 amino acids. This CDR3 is CASSALGHYFNQPQHF. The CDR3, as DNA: TGTGCCAGCAGTGCTCTGGGACACTATTTTAATCAGCCCCAGCATTTT.

The CDR3 coding sequence is TGTGCCAGCAGCTCCGCGCGCGGGGACAGGGGGCTATGGCAGCCCCAGCATTTT. It translates to CASSSARGDRGLWQPQHF. V and J are TRBV7-9 and TRBJ1-5; 12 bases match TRBD1. Per the germline V gene, CDR1 is SEHNR and CDR2 is FQNEAQ (reference sequence). The CDR3 runs to 18 residues. Trimming removed 4 bases from V and 7 bases from J; junction bases left unmatched: 14.

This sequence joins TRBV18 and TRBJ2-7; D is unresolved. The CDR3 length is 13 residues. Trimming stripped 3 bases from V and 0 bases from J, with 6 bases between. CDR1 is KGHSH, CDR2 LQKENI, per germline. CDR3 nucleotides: TGTGCCAGCTCACCGAGTCTCTCCTACGAGCAGTACTTC. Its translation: CASSPSLSYEQYF.

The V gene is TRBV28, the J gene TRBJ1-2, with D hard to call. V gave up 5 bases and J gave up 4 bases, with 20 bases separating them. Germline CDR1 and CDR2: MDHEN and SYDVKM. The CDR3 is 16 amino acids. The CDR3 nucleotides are TGTGCCAGCAGTCCTCGTGGTCCCGCAGAGGGCTATGGCTACACCTTC. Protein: CASSPRGPAEGYGYTF.

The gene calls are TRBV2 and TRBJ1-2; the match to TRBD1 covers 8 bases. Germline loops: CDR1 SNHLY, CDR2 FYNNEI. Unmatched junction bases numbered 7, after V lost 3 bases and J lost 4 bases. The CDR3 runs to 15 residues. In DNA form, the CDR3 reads TGTGCCAGCAGTGACCCCAGGGGGCAGCTCTATGGCTACACCTTC. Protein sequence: CASSDPRGQLYGYTF.

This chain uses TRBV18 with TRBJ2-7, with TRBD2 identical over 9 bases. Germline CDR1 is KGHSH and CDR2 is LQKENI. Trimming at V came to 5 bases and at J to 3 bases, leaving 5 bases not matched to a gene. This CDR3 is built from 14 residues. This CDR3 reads CASSTQRGDYEQYF. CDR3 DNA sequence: TGTGCCAGCTCAACCCAGCGGGGGGACTACGAGCAGTACTTC.

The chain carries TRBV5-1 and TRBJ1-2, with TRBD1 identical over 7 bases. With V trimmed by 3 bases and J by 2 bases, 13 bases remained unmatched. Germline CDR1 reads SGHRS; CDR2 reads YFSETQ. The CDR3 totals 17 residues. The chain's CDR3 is CASSSRAGTATNYGYTF. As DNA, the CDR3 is TGCGCCAGCAGCTCGAGGGCCGGGACAGCGACCAACTATGGCTACACCTTC.

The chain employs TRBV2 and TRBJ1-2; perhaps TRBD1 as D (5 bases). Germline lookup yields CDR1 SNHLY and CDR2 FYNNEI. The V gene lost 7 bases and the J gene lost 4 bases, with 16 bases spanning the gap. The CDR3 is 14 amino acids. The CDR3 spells CASKNQGLGYGYTF. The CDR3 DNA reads TGTGCCAGCAAGAATCAGGGTTTGGGCTATGGCTACACCTTC.

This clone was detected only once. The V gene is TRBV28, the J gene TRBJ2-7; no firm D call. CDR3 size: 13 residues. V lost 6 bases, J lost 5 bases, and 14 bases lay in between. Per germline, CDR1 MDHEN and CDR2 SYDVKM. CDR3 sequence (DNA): TGTGCCAGCAGCCGTTCAGAATACCACGAGCAGTACTTC. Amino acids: CASSRSEYHEQYF. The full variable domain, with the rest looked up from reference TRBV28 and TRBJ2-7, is DVKVTQSSRYLVKRTGEKVFLECVQDMDHENMFWYRQDPGLGLRLIYFSYDVKMKEKGDIPEGYSVSREKKERFSLILESASTNQTSMYLCASSRSEYHEQYFGPGTRLTVT.

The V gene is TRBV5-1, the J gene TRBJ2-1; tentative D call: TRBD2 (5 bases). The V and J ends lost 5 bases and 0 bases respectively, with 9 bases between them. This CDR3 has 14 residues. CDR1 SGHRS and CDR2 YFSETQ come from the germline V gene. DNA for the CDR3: TGCGCCAGCAGTGAGAGGGACTCCTACAATGAGCAGTTCTTC. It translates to CASSERDSYNEQFF.

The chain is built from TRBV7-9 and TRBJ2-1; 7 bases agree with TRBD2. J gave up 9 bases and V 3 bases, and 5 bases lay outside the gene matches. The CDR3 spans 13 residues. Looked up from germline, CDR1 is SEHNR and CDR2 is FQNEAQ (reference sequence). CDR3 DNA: TGTGCCAGCAGCTTTGGCGGGAGAGGTGAGCAGTTCTTC. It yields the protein CASSFGGRGEQFF.

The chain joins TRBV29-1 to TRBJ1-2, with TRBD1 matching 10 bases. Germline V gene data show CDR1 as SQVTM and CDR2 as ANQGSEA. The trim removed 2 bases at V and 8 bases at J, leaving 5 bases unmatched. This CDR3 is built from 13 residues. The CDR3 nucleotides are TGCAGCGTTGAACCGGGGACAGGGGAGGGCTACACCTTC. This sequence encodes CSVEPGTGEGYTF.

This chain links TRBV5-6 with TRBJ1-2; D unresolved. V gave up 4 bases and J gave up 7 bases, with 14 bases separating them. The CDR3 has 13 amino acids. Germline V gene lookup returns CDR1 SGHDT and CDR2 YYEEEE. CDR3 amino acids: CASSESGPRGYTF. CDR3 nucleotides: TGTGCCAGCAGCGAATCAGGCCCGCGTGGCTACACCTTC.

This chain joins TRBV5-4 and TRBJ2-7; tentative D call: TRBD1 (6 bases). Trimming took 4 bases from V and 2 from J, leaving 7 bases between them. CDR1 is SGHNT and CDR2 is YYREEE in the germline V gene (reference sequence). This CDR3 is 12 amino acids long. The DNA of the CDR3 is TGTGCCAGCAGCGAGGGGGCCTACGAGCAGTACTTC. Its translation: CASSEGAYEQYF.

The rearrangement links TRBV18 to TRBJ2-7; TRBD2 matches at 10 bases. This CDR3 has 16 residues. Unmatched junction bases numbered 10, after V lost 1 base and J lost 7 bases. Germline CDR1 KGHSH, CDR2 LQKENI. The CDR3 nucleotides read TGTGCCAGCTCACCACTGGCTAGCGGGAGTCGAGGGGAGCAGTACTTC. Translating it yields CASSPLASGSRGEQYF.

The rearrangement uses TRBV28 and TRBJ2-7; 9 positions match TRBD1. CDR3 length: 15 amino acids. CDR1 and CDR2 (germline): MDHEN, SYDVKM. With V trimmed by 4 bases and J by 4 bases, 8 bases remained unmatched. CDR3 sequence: CASSSYPGTGYEQYF. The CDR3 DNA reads TGTGCCAGCAGTTCCTACCCAGGGACAGGGTACGAGCAGTACTTC.

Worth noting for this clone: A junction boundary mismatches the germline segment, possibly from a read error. The DNA for the CDR3 is TGTGCCAGCAGCTCTCCTGGACAGGAGAACGGCTACACCTTT. Amino acids: CASSSPGQENGYTF. The V call is TRBV11-2, the J call TRBJ1-2; 7 bases are shared with TRBD1. Germline V gene data show CDR1 as SGHAT and CDR2 as FQNNGV. CDR3 size: 14 residues.

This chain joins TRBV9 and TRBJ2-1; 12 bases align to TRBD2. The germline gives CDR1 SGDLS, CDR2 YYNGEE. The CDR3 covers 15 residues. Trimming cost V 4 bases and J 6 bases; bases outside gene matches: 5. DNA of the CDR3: TGTGCCAGCAGCTTTGGACTAGCGGGGCCCAATGAGCAGTTCTTC. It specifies CASSFGLAGPNEQFF.

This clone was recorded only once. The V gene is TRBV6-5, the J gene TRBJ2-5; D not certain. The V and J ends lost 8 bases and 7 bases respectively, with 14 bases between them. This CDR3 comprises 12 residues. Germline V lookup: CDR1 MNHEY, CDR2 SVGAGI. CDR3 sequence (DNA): TGTGCCAGCCGGTGGTCTGGTGGGACCCAGTACTTC. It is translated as CASRWSGGTQYF.

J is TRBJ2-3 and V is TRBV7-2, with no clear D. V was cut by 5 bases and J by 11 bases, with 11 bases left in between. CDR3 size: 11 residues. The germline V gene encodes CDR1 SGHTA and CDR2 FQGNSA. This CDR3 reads CASSARVGQYF. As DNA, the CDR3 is TGTGCCAGCAGCGCCCGGGTGGGGCAGTATTTT.

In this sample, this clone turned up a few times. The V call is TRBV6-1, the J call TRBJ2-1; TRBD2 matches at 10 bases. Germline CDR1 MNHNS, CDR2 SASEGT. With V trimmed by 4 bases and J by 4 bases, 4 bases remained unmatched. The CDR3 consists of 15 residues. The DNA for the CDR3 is TGTGCCAGCAGTGTCGGGACTAGCGAGTACAATGAGCAGTTCTTC. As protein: CASSVGTSEYNEQFF.

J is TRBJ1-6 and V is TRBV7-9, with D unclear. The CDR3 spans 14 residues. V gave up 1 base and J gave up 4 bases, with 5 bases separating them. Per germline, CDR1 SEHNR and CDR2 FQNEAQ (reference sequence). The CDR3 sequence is CASSLERYNSPLHF. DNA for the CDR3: TGTGCCAGCAGCTTAGAACGGTATAATTCACCCCTCCACTTT.

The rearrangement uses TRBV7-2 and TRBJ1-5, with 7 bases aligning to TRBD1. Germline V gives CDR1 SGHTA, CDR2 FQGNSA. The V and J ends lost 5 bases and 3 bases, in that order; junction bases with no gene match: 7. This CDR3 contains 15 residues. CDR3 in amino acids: CASSRDRDPNQPQHF. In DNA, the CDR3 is TGTGCCAGCAGCCGTGACAGGGACCCCAATCAGCCCCAGCATTTT.

The CDR3 DNA is TGTGCCAGCAGCCGGGGTTGGGATAATTCACCCCTCCACTTT. It translates to CASSRGWDNSPLHF. The chain combines TRBV7-9 with TRBJ1-6; D remains unclear. V was cut by 5 bases and J by 5 bases, with 10 bases left in between. Germline V gene data show CDR1 as SEHNR and CDR2 as FQNEAQ (reference sequence). CDR3 length: 14 amino acids.

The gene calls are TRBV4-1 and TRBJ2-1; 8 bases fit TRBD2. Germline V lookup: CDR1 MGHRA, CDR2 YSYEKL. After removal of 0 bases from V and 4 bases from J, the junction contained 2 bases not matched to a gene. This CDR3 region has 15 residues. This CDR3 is CASSQESGSYNEQFF. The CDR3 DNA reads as TGCGCCAGCAGCCAAGAAAGCGGGAGTTACAATGAGCAGTTCTTC.

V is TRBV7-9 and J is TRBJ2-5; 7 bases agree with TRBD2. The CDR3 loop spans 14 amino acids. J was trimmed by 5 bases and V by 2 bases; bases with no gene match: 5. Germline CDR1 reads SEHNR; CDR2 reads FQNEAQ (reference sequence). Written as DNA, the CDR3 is TGTGCCAGCAGCTTAAGCGGGATCAACGAGACCCAGTACTTC. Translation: CASSLSGINETQYF. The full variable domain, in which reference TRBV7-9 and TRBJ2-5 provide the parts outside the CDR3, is DTGVSQNPRHKITKRGQNVTFRCDPISEHNRLYWYRQTLGQGPEFLTYFQNEAQLEKSRLLSDRFSAERPKGSFSTLEIQRTEQGDSAMYLCASSLSGINETQYFGPGTRLLVL.

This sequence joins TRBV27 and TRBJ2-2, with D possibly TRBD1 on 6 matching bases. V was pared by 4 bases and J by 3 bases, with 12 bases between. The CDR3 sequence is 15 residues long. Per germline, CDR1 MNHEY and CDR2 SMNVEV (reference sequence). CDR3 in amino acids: CASSSQGLDTGELFF. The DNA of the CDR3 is TGTGCCAGCAGTTCTCAGGGGTTGGACACCGGGGAGCTGTTTTTT.

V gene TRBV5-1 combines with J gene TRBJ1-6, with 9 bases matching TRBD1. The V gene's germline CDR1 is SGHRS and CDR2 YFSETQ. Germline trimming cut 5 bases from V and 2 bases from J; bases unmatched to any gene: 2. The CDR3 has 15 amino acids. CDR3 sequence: CASSWDRAYNSPLHF. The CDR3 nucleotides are TGCGCCAGCAGTTGGGACAGGGCCTATAATTCACCCCTCCACTTT.